This TCR beta chain appears in the sequencing data of a study of CXCR3-negative and CXCR3-positive naive CD8 T cells. Notes on the study in general: Hydrophobicity was higher for TRB CDR3s found in CXCR3-positive naive cells than in CXCR3-negative naive cells. Much lower diversity was found in memory CD8+ cells, while both naive subsets had comparably high diversity. Cryopreserved cells partially lost CXCR3 expression, and fresh PBMCs were used in most assays.

The sorter processed each CD8+ T cell subset in triplicate at hundreds of thousands of cells apiece. CDR3 length: 21 residues. In germline, CDR1 is SGHRS, CDR2 YFSETQ. Regarding this clonotype: Its antigen remains unknown.

Libraries of TRB cDNA were made by 5' RACE and carried UMIs. Reprocessing the 5' RACE reads, TCRdb reports a single entry for every CDR3 protein and omits DNA. Here the sample table reports about 130,000 distinct CDR3 sequences. Sequencing was performed on naive CXCR3- CD8+ T cells from blood. As for subset: CD45RO-CCR7+CD27+CD95- naive CD8+ T cells lacking CXCR3 (TNR3-). The V call is TRBV5-1, the J call TRBJ2-4; TCRdb's assignment of TRBD2 cannot be checked, as there is no DNA. The clonotype comes from a human donor in good health. Some clones in this sample may be carry-over from other donors' samples. CDR3 residues: CASSWRRLAGGLGLAKNIQYF.